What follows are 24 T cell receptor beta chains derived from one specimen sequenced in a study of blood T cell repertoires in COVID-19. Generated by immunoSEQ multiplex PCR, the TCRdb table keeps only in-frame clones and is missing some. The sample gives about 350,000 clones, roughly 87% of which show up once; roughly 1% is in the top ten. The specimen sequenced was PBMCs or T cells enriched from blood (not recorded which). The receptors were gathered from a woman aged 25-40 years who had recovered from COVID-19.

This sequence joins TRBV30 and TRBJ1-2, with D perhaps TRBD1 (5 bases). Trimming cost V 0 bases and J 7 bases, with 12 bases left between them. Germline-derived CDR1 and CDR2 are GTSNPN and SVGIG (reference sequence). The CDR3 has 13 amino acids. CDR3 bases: TGTGCCTGGAGTGTCTCGGGGCGGGGTGGCTACACCTTC. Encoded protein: CAWSVSGRGGYTF.

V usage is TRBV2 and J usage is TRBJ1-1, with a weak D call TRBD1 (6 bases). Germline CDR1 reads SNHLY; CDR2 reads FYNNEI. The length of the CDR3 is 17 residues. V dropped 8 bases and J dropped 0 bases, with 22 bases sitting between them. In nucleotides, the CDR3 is TGTGCCAGCCTAAGGTCAATAACCAGGGGAATGAACACTGAAGCTTTCTTT. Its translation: CASLRSITRGMNTEAFF.

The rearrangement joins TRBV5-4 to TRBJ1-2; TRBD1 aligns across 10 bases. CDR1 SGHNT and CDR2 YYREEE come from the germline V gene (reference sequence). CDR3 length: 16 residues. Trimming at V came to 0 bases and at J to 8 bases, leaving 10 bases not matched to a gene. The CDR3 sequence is CASSLAVRQGARGYTF. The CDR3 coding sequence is TGTGCCAGCAGCTTGGCCGTCCGACAGGGGGCACGGGGCTACACCTTC. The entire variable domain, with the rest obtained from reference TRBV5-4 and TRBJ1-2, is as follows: ETGVTQSPTHLIKTRGQQVTLRCSSQSGHNTVSWYQQALGQGPQFIFQYYREEENGRGNFPPRFSGLQFPNYSSELNVNALELDDSALYLCASSLAVRQGARGYTFGSGTRLTVV.

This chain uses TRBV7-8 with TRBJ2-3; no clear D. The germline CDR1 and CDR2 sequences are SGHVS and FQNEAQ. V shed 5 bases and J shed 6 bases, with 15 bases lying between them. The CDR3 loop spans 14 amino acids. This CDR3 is CASSGPESEDTQYF. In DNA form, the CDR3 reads TGTGCCAGCAGCGGCCCGGAGAGTGAGGATACGCAGTATTTT. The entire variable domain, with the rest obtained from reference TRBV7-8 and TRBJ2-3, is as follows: GAGVSQSPRYKVAKRGQDVALRCDPISGHVSLFWYQQALGQGPEFLTYFQNEAQLDKSGLPSDRFFAERPEGSVSTLKIQRTQQEDSAVYLCASSGPESEDTQYFGPGTRLTVL.

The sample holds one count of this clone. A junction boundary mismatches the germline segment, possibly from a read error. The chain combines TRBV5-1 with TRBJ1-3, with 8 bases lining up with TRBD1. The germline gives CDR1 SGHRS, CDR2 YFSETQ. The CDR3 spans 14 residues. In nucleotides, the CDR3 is TGCGCCAGCAGCCCCACAGGGGGTGGACACACCATATATTTT. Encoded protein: CASSPTGGGHTIYF.

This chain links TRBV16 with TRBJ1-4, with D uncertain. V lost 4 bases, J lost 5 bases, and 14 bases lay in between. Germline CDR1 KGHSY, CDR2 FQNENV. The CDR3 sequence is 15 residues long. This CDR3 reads CASSPPRYGNEKLFF. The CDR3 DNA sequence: TGTGCCAGCAGCCCCCCGAGGTACGGGAATGAAAAACTGTTTTTT.

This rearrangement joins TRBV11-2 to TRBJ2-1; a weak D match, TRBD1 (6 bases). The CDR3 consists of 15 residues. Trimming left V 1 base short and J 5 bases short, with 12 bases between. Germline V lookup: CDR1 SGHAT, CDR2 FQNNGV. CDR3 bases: TGTGCCAGCAGCTTAGCAGGACAGAACCACAATGAGCAGTTCTTC. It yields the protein CASSLAGQNHNEQFF.

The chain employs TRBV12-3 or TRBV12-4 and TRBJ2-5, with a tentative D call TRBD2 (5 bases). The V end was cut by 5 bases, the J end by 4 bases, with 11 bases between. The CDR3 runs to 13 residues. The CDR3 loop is CASSPDEGETQYF. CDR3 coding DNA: TGTGCCAGCAGTCCCGACGAGGGAGAGACCCAGTACTTC.

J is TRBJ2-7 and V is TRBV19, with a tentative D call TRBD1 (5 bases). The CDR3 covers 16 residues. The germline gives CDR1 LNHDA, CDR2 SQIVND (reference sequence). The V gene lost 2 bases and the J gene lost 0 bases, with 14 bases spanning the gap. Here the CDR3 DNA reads TGTGCCAGTAGTATAACCCCGGACACGAGCTCCTACGAGCAGTACTTC. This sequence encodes CASSITPDTSSYEQYF.

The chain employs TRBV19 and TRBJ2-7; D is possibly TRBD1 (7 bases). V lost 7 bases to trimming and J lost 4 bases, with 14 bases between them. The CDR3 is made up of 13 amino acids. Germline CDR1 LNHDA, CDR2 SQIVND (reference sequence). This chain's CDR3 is CASKETGTYEQYF. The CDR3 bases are TGTGCCAGTAAGGAGACAGGGACTTACGAGCAGTACTTC.

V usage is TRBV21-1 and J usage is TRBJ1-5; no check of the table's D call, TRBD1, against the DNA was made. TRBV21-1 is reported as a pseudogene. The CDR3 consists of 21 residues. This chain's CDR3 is CASSKVRRGQGRCYSNQPQHF. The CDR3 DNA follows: TGTGCCAGCAGCAAAGTACGCCGAGGACAGGGGCGATGTTATAGCAATCAGCCCCAGCATTTT.

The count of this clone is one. This CDR3 is CASRGAYSNQPQHF. CDR3 coding DNA: TGTGCCAGTAGGGGGGCGTATAGCAATCAGCCCCAGCATTTT. The V gene is TRBV19, the J gene TRBJ1-5; a possible D gene is TRBD1 (6 bases). Trimming shortened V by 6 bases and J by 0 bases, and 9 bases separated the two germline ends. The CDR3 length is 14 residues. The germline V gene has CDR1 LNHDA and CDR2 SQIVND (reference sequence). Filled out from reference TRBV19 and TRBJ1-5, the complete variable domain reads DGGITQSPKYLFRKEGQNVTLSCEQNLNHDAMYWYRQDPGQGLRLIYYSQIVNDFQKGDIAEGYSVSREKKESFPLTVTSAQKNPTAFYLCASRGAYSNQPQHFGDGTRLSIL.

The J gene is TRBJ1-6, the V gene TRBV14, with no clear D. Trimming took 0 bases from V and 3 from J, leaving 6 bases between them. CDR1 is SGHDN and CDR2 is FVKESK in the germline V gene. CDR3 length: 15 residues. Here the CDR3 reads CASSQDSNYNSPLHF. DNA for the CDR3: TGTGCCAGCAGCCAAGACAGTAACTATAATTCACCCCTCCACTTT. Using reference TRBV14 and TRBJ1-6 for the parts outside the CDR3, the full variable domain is EAGVTQFPSHSVIEKGQTVTLRCDPISGHDNLYWYRRVMGKEIKFLLHFVKESKQDESGMPNNRFLAERTGGTYSTLKVQPAELEDSGVYFCASSQDSNYNSPLHFGNGTRLTVT.

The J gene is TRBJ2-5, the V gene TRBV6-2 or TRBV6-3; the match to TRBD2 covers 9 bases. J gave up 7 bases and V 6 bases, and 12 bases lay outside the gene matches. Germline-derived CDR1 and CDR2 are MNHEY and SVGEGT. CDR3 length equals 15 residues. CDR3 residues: CASSPTSGPMGTQYF. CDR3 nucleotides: TGTGCCAGCAGCCCCACTAGCGGGCCCATGGGGACCCAGTACTTC.

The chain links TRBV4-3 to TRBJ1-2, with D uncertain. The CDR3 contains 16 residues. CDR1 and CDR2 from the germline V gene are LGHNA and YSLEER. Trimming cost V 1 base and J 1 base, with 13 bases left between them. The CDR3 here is CASSQGEGPINYGYTF. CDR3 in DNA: TGCGCCAGCAGCCAAGGTGAGGGCCCCATTAACTATGGCTACACCTTC.

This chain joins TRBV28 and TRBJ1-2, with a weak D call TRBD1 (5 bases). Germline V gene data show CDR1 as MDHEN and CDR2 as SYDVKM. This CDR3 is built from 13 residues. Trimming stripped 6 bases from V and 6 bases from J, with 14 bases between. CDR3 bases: TGTGCCAGCAGGGGGGGAACGGCGGATGGCTACACCTTC. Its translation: CASRGGTADGYTF.

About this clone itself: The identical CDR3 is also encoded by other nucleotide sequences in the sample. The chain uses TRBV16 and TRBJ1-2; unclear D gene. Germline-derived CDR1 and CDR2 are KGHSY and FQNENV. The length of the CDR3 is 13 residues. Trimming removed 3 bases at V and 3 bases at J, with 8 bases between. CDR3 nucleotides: TGTGCCAGCAGCCAGGGCACGGACTATGGCTACACCTTC. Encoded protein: CASSQGTDYGYTF.

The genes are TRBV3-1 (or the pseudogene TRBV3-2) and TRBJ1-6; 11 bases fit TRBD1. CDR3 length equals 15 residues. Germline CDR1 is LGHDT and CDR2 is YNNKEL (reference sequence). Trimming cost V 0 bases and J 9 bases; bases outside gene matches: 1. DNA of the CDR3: TGTGCCAGCAGCCAAGATGGGACAGGGGGTTCACCCCTCCACTTT. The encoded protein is CASSQDGTGGSPLHF.

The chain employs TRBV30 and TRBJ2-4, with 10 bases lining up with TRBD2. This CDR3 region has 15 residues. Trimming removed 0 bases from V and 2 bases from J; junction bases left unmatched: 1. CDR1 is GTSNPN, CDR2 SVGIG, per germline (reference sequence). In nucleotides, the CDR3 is TGTGCCTGGAGTGTACTAGCGGGGTCCAAAAACATTCAGTACTTC. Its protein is CAWSVLAGSKNIQYF.

Here the CDR3 reads CASRHSRQGHYTEAFF. The CDR3 DNA reads TGTGCCAGTAGGCACTCTAGACAGGGACACTACACTGAAGCTTTCTTT. This sequence joins TRBV19 and TRBJ1-1, with 7 positions matching TRBD1. The V gene end was trimmed by 6 bases and the J gene end by 3 bases; junction bases not matched to a gene: 13. The CDR3 runs to 16 residues. The germline CDR1 and CDR2 sequences are LNHDA and SQIVND (reference sequence).

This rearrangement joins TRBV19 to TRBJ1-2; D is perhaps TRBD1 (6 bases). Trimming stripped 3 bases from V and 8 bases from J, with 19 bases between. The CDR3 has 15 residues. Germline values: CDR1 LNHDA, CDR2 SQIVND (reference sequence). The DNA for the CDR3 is TGTGCCAGTAGTATGGATGGAACAGGGAGTGTCGGCTACACCTTC. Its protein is CASSMDGTGSVGYTF.

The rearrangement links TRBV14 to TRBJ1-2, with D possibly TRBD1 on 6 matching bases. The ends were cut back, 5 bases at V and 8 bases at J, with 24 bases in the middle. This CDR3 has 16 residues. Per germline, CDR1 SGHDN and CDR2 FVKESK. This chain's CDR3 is CASSRMDRPAQGGYTF. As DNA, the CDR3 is TGTGCCAGCAGCAGAATGGACCGGCCGGCTCAGGGGGGCTACACCTTC.

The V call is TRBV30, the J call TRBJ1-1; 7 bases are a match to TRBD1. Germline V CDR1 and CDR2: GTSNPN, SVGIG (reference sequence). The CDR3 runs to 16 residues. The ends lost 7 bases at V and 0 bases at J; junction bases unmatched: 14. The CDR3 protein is CALTSLRRGLNTEAFF. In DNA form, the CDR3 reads TGTGCCTTAACCTCATTGCGGAGGGGGCTGAACACTGAAGCTTTCTTT.

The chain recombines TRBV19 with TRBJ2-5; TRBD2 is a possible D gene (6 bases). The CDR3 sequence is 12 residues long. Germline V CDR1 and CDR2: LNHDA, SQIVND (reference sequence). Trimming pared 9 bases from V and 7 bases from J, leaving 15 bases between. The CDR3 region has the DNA TGTGCCAGCAGCGGGTTACGGGGGACCCAGTACTTC. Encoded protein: CASSGLRGTQYF.